The 15 T cell receptor beta chains listed next were all sequenced from one sample in a study of tissue T cells after allogeneic stem cell transplantation. TCRdb's table, derived via immunoSEQ multiplex PCR, lists solely in-frame clones and lacks some. The repertoire holds 700 to 800 clones, with 66% as singletons. Sequenced: gut tissue. The receptor set was obtained from a female BALB/c mouse in good health. The mouse line has the MHC haplotype H2-d.

Note on this clone: Each gene name is a mouse one. The CDR3 is cut off 1 residue early in the read; its end comes from the germline J gene. The chain is built from TRBV13-1 and TRBJ1-5, with TRBD1 matching over 9 bases. Germline V gene lookup returns CDR1 NSHNY and CDR2 SYGAGN. The CDR3 has 15 amino acids. V lost 4 bases to trimming and J lost 0 bases; unmatched junction nucleotides: 2. The sequenced part of the CDR3 DNA is TGTGCCAGCAGTCACAGGGGGCATAACAACCAGGCTCCGCTT. It codes for CASSHRGHNNQAPL. The whole CDR3 is CASSHRGHNNQAPLF.

A remark on this clone: Here the gene names and germline are mouse. The sequenced fragment ends 1 residue before the CDR3 boundary, so the rest is inferred from the germline J gene. This chain links TRBV19 with TRBJ1-1; no clear D. Germline V CDR1 and CDR2: FNHDT, SITEND (reference sequence). This CDR3 is built from 12 residues. V gave up 5 bases and J gave up 1 base, with 6 bases separating them. The CDR3 bases that were read are TGTGCCAGCAGGCCAGGGAACACAGAAGTCTTC. Translating it yields CASRPGNTEVF. The whole CDR3 sequence is CASRPGNTEVFF. The complete variable domain, with remaining parts taken from reference TRBV19 and TRBJ1-1, reads GGIITQTPKFLIGQEGQKLTLKCQQNFNHDTMYWYRQDSGKGLRLIYYSITENDLQKGDLSEGYDASREKKSSFSLTVTSAQKNEMAVFLCASRPGNTEVFFGKGTRLTVV.

About this clone itself: The gene symbols are mouse symbols. With the read ending 1 residue before the CDR3 end, the germline J gene is used to fill in that end. The chain is built from TRBV13-2 and TRBJ2-3; 7 bases are shared with TRBD2. This CDR3 contains 16 residues. Germline V gene data show CDR1 as NNHNN and CDR2 as SYGAGS (reference sequence). The J segment lost 0 bases and the V segment lost 0 bases, leaving 4 bases of the junction unmatched. The CDR3 reads CASGDAGGVSAETLYF. The part of the CDR3 DNA that was read is TGTGCCAGCGGTGATGCTGGGGGAGTTAGTGCAGAAACGCTGTAT.

In regard to this clone: Mouse germline and gene names are used. The read ends 1 residue shy of where the CDR3 ends; the end is completed using the germline J gene. The chain links TRBV13-2 to TRBJ1-1; D possibly corresponds to TRBD1 (6 bases). The germline V gene has CDR1 NNHNN and CDR2 SYGAGS (reference sequence). V shed 2 bases and J shed 3 bases, with 14 bases lying between them. This CDR3 comprises 15 residues. CDR3 sequence reads: CASGELRRGDTEVFF. The part of the CDR3 DNA that was read is TGTGCCAGCGGTGAGCTCCGCAGGGGTGACACAGAAGTCTTC.

Of note for this clone: The genes are named according to mouse. The read ends 1 residue shy of where the CDR3 ends; the end is completed using the germline J gene. The chain is built from TRBV13-2 and TRBJ2-2; TRBD2 agrees at 9 bases. Germline V lookup: CDR1 NNHNN, CDR2 SYGAGS (reference sequence). This CDR3 comprises 15 residues. V lost 3 bases and J lost 7; bases outside the gene matches: 7. The CDR3 loop reads CASGGTGDGGGQLYF. The DNA read from the CDR3 is TGTGCCAGCGGTGGGACTGGGGATGGGGGCGGGCAGCTCTAC.

In regard to this clone: Gene names refer to mouse genes. Coverage ceases 1 residue before the CDR3 finishes, and the germline J gene fills in the end. The genes are TRBV31 and TRBJ2-3; TRBD2 agrees at 10 bases. V lost 0 bases and J lost 0; bases outside the gene matches: 3. The CDR3 totals 16 residues. Germline V gene sequence: CDR1 GKSSPN, CDR2 SITVG. This CDR3 is CAWSLTGGGSAETLYF. The sequenced CDR3 bases are TGTGCCTGGAGTCTTACTGGGGGGGGTAGTGCAGAAACGCTGTAT.

To note about this clone: These gene names are mouse names. The read is 1 residue too short to cover the CDR3 end, so that end is filled in from the germline J gene. The chain recombines TRBV2 with TRBJ2-7, with D possibly TRBD2 on 6 matching bases. This CDR3 region has 15 residues. V lost 0 bases, J lost 0 bases, and 9 bases lay in between. The germline gives CDR1 LGHNA, CDR2 YSYQKL. CDR3 DNA, as far as it was read: TGTGCCAGCAGCCAAGATCACTGGGACTCCTATGAACAGTAC. Amino acids: CASSQDHWDSYEQY. The whole CDR3 region reads CASSQDHWDSYEQYF.

In the case of this clone: Here the gene names and germline are mouse. The read ends 1 residue shy of where the CDR3 ends; the end is completed using the germline J gene. This chain joins TRBV4 and TRBJ2-5, with 9 bases lining up with TRBD2. The germline CDR1 and CDR2 sequences are LGHDT and YNNKQL (reference sequence). This CDR3 has 15 residues. J was trimmed by 3 bases and V by 5 bases; bases with no gene match: 6. The sequenced CDR3 bases are TGTGCCAGCAGCCCCCGCCTGGGGGGGCAAGACACCCAGTAC. It specifies CASSPRLGGQDTQY. The full CDR3 protein reads CASSPRLGGQDTQYF.

This clone was counted between two and nine times. These gene names are mouse names. The read finishes 1 residue shy of the CDR3 end, and the germline J gene is used to complete it. The chain recombines TRBV2 with TRBJ1-5, with TRBD1 matching over 8 bases. The CDR3 is made up of 16 amino acids. Germline V CDR1 and CDR2: LGHNA, YSYQKL. The V gene end was trimmed by 1 base and the J gene end by 3 bases; junction bases not matched to a gene: 5. The part of the CDR3 DNA that was read is TGTGCCAGCAGCCAAGGCAGGGGGCAAGTCAACCAGGCTCCGCTT. It codes for CASSQGRGQVNQAPL. The whole CDR3 sequence reads CASSQGRGQVNQAPLF.

Worth noting for this clone: Gene names refer to mouse genes. The CDR3 region is CASSQDWDWEYAEQFF. The covered CDR3 bases are TGTGCCAGCAGCCAAGATTGGGACTGGGAGTATGCTGAGCAGTTC. The chain employs TRBV5 and TRBJ2-1, with TRBD2 matching over 9 bases. The CDR3 end falls 1 residue outside the read, so it is completed with the germline J gene. This CDR3 has 16 amino acids. Looked up from germline, CDR1 is LGHNA and CDR2 is YNLKQL (reference sequence). J gave up 4 bases and V 0 bases, and 4 bases lay outside the gene matches.

Concerning this clone itself: Gene names denote mouse genes. The read stops 1 residue short of the end of the CDR3; the missing end is completed from the germline J gene. The chain joins TRBV13-1 to TRBJ2-3; TRBD2 matches 8 bases. Germline lookup yields CDR1 NSHNY and CDR2 SYGAGN. The CDR3 extends over 14 amino acids. Trimming took 3 bases from V and 0 from J; bases not matched to a gene: 0. The DNA read from the CDR3 is TGTGCCAGCAGTGGGACTGGGAGTGCAGAAACGCTGTAT. Amino acids: CASSGTGSAETLY. The full CDR3 reads CASSGTGSAETLYF.

This clone was seen only a few times. Gene names refer to mouse genes. The CDR3 goes on 1 residue after the read ends, and that part is filled in from the germline J gene. The J gene is TRBJ2-7, the V gene TRBV1; 11 positions match TRBD1. Germline CDR1 NSQYPW, CDR2 LRSPGD (reference sequence). The J segment lost 7 bases and the V segment lost 2 bases, leaving 4 bases of the junction unmatched. This CDR3 spans 14 amino acids. CDR3 amino acids: CTCSASGTGGEQYF. CDR3 bases read: TGCACCTGCAGTGCATCCGGGACAGGGGGGGAACAGTAC.

A note on this clone: The genes are named according to mouse. The read ends 1 residue early relative to the CDR3; the germline J gene fills the gap. The chain has TRBV5 and TRBJ2-7, with a tentative D call TRBD2 (5 bases). Germline V gene data show CDR1 as LGHNA and CDR2 as YNLKQL (reference sequence). This CDR3 has 12 residues. V dropped 0 bases and J dropped 6 bases, with 6 bases sitting between them. Here the CDR3 reads CASSQDGVEQYF. The CDR3 bases that were read are TGTGCCAGCAGCCAAGATGGGGTTGAACAGTAC.

Notes on this clone: All gene names here are mouse names. The read halts 1 residue ahead of the CDR3 end, with the missing end drawn from the germline J gene. The chain employs TRBV19 and TRBJ1-5; D not certain. The CDR3 spans 17 residues. Germline lookup yields CDR1 FNHDT and CDR2 SITEND (reference sequence). The germline V and J ends were trimmed by 0 bases and 0 bases, with 13 bases remaining between them. The CDR3 reads CASSIGVYIYNNQAPLF. Partial CDR3 DNA: TGTGCCAGCAGTATAGGGGTATATATATATAACAACCAGGCTCCGCTT.

Comments on this clone: Gene names follow the mouse nomenclature. CDR3 protein: CASSRGTSDYTF. CDR3 DNA, as far as it was read: TGTGCCAGCAGTCGGGGGACCTCCGACTACACC. The rearrangement uses TRBV19 and TRBJ1-2, with TRBD1 as a possible D gene (5 bases). The CDR3 extends 1 residue past the end of the read, so its final part is completed from the germline J gene. The V and J ends lost 4 bases and 4 bases respectively, with 8 bases between them. The CDR3 loop spans 12 amino acids. Germline V CDR1 and CDR2: FNHDT, SITEND (reference sequence).